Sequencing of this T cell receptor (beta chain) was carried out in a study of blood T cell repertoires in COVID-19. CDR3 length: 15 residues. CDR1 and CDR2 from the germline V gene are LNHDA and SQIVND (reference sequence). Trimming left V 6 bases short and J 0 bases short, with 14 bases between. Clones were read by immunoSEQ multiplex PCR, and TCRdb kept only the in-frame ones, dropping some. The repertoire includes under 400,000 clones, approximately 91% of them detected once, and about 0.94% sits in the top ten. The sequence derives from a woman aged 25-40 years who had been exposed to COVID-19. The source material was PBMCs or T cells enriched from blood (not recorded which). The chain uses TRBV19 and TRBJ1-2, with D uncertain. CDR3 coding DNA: TGTGCCAGTAGGTCACTAGGAGCTTCTAACTATGGCTACACCTTC. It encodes CASRSLGASNYGYTF.